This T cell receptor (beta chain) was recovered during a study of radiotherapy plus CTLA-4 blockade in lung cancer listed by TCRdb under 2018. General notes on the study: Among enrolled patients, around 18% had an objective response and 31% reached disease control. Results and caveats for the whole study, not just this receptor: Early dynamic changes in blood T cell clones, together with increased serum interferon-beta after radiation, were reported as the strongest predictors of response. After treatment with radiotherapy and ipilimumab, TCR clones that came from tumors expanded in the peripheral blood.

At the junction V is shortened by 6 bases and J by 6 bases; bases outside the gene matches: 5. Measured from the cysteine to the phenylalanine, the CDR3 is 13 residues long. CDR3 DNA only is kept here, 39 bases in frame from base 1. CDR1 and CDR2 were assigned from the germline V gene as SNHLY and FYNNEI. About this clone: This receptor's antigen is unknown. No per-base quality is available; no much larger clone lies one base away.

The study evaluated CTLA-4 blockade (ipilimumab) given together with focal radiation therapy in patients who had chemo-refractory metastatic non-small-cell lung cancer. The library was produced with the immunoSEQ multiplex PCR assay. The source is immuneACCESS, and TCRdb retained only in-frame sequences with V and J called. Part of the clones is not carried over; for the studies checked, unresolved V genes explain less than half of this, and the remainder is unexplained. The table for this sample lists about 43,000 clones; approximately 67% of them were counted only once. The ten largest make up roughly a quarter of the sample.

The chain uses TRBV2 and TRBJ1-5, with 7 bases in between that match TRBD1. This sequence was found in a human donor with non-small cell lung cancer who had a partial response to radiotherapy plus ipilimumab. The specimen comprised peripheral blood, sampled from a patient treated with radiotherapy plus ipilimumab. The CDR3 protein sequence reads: CASRATGVQPQHF. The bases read TGTGCCAGCAGAGCCACAGGGGTTCAGCCCCAGCATTTT. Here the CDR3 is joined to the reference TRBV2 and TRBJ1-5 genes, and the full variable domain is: EPEVTQTPSHQVTQMGQEVILRCVPISNHLYFYWYRQILGQKVEFLVSFYNNEISEKSEIFDDQFSVERPDGSNFTLKIRSTKLEDSAMYFCASRATGVQPQHFGDGTRLSIL.